This TCR beta chain was retrieved from a study of blood T cell repertoires in COVID-19. Study details: COVID-19 samples, acute and convalescent, were from the United States, Italy and Spain.

Sequencing used immunoSEQ multiplex PCR; TCRdb keeps in-frame clones, though not all of them. The table has fewer than 110,000 clones, about 93% seen once. The TCR comes from a woman in her 30s with acute or convalescent COVID-19. The source material was peripheral blood.

The CDR3 nucleotides are TGTGCCAGCAGTGTACTAGCGGGGGGGGGCAATGAGCAGTTCTTC. It encodes CASSVLAGGGNEQFF. The chain couples TRBV27 to TRBJ2-1; 13 positions match TRBD2. After removal of 5 bases from V and 6 bases from J, the junction contained 4 bases not matched to a gene. There are 15 residues in the CDR3. CDR1 is MNHEY and CDR2 is SMNVEV in the germline V gene (reference sequence).